This T cell receptor (beta chain) originates from a study of cytotoxic CD8 clonotypes in ibrutinib-treated CLL. V shed 4 bases and J shed 6 bases, with 9 bases lying between them. Germline V lookup: CDR1 DFQATT, CDR2 SNEGSKA (reference sequence). This CDR3 comprises 11 residues. TCRdb keeps only in-frame clones here, not all; method: immunoSEQ multiplex PCR. This table has fewer than 55,000 clones, 57% appearing once. The TCR was taken from a human donor with chronic lymphocytic leukemia. The V and J genes are TRBV20-1 and TRBJ1-2; D is perhaps TRBD1 (5 bases). The source was PBMCs, collected after 24 months of ibrutinib treatment. CDR3 in amino acids: CSAITGDGYTF. The CDR3 DNA sequence: TGCAGTGCTATTACGGGGGATGGCTACACCTTC.